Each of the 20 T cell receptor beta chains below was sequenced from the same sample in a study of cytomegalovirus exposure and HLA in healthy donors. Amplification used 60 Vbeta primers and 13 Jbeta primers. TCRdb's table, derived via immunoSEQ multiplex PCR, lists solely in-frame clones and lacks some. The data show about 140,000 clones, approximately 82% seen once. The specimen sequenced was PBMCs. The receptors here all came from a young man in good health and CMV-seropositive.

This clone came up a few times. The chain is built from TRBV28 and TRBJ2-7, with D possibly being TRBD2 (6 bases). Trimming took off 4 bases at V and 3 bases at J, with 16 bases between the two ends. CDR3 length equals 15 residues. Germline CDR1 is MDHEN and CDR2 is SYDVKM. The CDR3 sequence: CASSWRGKANYEQYF. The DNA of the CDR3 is TGTGCCAGCAGTTGGAGGGGAAAGGCGAACTACGAGCAGTACTTC.

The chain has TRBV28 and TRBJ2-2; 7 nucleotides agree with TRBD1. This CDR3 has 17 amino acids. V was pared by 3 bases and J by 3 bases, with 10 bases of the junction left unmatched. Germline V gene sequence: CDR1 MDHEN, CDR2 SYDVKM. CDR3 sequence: CASSFSSTGRDTGELFF. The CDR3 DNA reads TGTGCCAGCAGTTTTTCATCGACAGGGCGGGACACCGGGGAGCTGTTTTTT.

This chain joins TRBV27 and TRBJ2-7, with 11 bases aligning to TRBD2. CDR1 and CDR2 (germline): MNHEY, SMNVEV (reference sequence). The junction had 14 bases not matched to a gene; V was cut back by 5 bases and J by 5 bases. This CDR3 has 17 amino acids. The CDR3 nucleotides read TGTGCCAGCAGTAGCCCCCAGACACTAGCGGGAGATCACGAGCAGTACTTC. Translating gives CASSSPQTLAGDHEQYF.

The CDR3 bases are TGCGCCAGCAGCTTGGGCGGGAGAAGTGTGGAGACCCAGTACTTC. It yields the protein CASSLGGRSVETQYF. The chain has TRBV5-1 and TRBJ2-5; 7 bases are a match to TRBD2. The CDR3 extends over 15 amino acids. Germline V gene lookup returns CDR1 SGHRS and CDR2 YFSETQ. After removal of 0 bases from V and 5 bases from J, the junction contained 7 bases not matched to a gene.

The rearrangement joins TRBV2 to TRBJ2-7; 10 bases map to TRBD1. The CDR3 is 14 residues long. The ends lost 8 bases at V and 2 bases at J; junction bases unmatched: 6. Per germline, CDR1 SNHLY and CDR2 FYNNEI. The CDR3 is CASAGTGVPYEQYF. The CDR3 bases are TGTGCCAGCGCAGGGACAGGGGTCCCCTACGAGCAGTACTTC.

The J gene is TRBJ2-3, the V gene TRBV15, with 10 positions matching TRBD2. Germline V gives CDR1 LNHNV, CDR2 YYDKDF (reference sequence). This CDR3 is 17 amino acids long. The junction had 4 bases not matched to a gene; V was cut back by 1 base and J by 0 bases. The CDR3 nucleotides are TGTGCCACCAGCAGAGGGACTAGCGGAGCTAGCACAGATACGCAGTATTTT. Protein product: CATSRGTSGASTDTQYF.

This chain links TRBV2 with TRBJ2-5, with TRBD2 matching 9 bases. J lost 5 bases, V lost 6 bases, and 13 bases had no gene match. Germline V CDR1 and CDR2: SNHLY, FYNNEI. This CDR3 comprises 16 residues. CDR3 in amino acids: CASREAGGVSKETQYF. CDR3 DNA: TGTGCCAGCAGAGAGGCGGGAGGGGTCTCAAAGGAGACCCAGTACTTC.

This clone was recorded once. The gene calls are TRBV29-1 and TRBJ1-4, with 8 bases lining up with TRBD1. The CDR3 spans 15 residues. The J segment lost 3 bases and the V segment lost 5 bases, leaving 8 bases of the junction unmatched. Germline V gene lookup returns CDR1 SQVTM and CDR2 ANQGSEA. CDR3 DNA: TGCAGCGTTCGTCGACAGGGGACCCCTAATGAAAAACTGTTTTTT. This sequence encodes CSVRRQGTPNEKLFF.

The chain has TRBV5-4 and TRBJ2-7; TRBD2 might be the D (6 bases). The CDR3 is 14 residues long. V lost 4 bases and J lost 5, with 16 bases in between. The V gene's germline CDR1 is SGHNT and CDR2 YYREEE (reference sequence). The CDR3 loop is CASSDARGTDEQYF. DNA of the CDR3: TGTGCCAGCAGCGACGCTCGGGGGACGGACGAGCAGTACTTC.

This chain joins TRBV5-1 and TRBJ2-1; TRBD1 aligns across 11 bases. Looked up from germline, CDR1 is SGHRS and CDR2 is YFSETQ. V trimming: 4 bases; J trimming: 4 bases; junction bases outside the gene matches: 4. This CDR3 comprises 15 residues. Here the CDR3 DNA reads TGCGCCAGCAGCCTGGGACAGGGGGAGTACAATGAGCAGTTCTTC. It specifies CASSLGQGEYNEQFF.

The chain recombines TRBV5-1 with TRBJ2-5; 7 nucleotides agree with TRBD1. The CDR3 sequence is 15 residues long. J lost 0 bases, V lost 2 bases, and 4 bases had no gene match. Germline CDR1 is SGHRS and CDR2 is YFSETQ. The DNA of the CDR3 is TGCGCCAGCAGCTTCGGGACAGCGTACCAAGAGACCCAGTACTTC. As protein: CASSFGTAYQETQYF.

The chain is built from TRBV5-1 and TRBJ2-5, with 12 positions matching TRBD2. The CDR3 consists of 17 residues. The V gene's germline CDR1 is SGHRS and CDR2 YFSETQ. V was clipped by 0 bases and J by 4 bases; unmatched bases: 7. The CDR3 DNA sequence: TGCGCCAGCAGCTTGGATGCACTAGCGGGAGGTAGAGAGACCCAGTACTTC. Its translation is CASSLDALAGGRETQYF.

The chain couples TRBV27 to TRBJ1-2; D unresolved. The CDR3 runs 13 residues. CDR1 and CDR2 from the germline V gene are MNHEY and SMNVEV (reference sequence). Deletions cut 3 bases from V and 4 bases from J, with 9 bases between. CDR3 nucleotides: TGTGCCAGCAGTTTTTCCTACGGCTATGGCTACACCTTC. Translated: CASSFSYGYGYTF.

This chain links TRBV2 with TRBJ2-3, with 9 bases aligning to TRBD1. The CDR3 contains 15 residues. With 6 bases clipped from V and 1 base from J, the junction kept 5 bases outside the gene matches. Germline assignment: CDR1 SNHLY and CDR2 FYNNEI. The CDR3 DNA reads TGTGCCAGCAGAAGGGACAGGGCGGGCACAGATACGCAGTATTTT. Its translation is CASRRDRAGTDTQYF.

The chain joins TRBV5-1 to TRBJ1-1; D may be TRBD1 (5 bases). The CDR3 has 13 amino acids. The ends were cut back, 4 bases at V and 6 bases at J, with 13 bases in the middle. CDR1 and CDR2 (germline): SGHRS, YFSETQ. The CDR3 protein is CASSGLQGPEAFF. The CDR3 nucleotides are TGCGCCAGCAGCGGTCTCCAGGGCCCTGAAGCTTTCTTT.

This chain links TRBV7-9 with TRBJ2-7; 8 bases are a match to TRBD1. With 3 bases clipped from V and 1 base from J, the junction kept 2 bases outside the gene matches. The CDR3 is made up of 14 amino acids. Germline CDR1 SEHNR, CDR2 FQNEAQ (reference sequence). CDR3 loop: CASSFTGGSYEQYF. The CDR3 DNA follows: TGTGCCAGCAGCTTCACAGGGGGATCCTACGAGCAGTACTTC.

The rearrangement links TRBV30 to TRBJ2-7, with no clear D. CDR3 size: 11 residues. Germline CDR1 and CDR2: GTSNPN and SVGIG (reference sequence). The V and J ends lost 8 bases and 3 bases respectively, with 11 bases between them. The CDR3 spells CARQESYEQYF. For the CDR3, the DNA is TGTGCCCGCCAAGAGAGCTACGAGCAGTACTTC.

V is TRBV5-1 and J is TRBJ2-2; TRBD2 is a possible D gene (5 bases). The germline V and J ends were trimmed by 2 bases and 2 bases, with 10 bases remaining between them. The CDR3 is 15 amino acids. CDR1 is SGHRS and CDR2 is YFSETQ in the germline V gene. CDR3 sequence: CASSLHRENTGELFF. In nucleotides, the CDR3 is TGCGCCAGCAGCTTACACCGGGAAAACACCGGGGAGCTGTTTTTT.

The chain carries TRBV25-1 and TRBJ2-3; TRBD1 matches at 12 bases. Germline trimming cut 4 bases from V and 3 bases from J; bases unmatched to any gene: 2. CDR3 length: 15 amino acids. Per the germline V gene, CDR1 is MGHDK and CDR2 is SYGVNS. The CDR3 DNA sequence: TGTGCCAGCAGTGGGGACAGGGGGCGGACAGATACGCAGTATTTT. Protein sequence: CASSGDRGRTDTQYF.

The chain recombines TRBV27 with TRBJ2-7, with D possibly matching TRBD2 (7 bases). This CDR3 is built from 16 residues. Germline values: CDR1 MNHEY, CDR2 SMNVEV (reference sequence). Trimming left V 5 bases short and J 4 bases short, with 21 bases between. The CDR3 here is CASSGARAGGRYEQYF. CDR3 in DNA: TGTGCCAGCAGTGGGGCACGAGCCGGGGGGCGGTACGAGCAGTACTTC.